The 22 T cell receptor beta chains below were found in one sample sequenced in a study of blood T cell repertoires in COVID-19 (TCRdb year 2020). The library was built by means of the immunoSEQ multiplex PCR assay. TCRdb mirrors the immuneACCESS table, restricted to in-frame sequences. Some clones are absent from its copies; in checked studies, under half trace to an unresolved V gene, and the reason for the others is unknown. The sample table holds around 170,000 clones, of which 83% were seen once. The ten biggest clones cover 1.5% to 1.7% of the sample. The sequencing sample was made of peripheral blood. Receptors were obtained from a human donor in a cohort sampled during active COVID-19.

The chain joins TRBV11-1 to TRBJ2-3, with 8 bases aligning to TRBD2. The CDR3 loop spans 17 amino acids. J gave up 2 bases and V 0 bases, and 7 bases lay outside the gene matches. Germline CDR1 is SGHAT and CDR2 is FQDESV (reference sequence). CDR3 nucleotide sequence: TGTGCCAGCAGCTTAGCGCGCGGGGGGTTTTCCACAGATACGCAGTATTTT. It specifies CASSLARGGFSTDTQYF.

The chain uses TRBV28 and TRBJ1-3, with TRBD1 matching 7 bases. The CDR3 is made up of 13 amino acids. Germline-derived CDR1 and CDR2 are MDHEN and SYDVKM. Germline trimming cut 11 bases from V and 3 bases from J; bases unmatched to any gene: 7. CDR3 protein: CAGGGGLGNTIYF. The CDR3 DNA reads as TGTGCCGGAGGAGGGGGCCTTGGAAACACCATATATTTT.

V gene TRBV6-4 combines with J gene TRBJ2-1; 11 nucleotides line up with TRBD1. Trimming took 7 bases from V and 8 from J; bases not matched to a gene: 10. Germline V gene data show CDR1 as MRHNA and CDR2 as SNTAGT. This CDR3 has 15 residues. CDR3 DNA: TGTGCCAGCACCCCCGGGACAGGGGGTTTCGATGAGCAGTTCTTC. This translates into CASTPGTGGFDEQFF.

The chain has TRBV7-6 and TRBJ1-4; tentatively, D is TRBD1 (5 bases). CDR3 length: 16 residues. Trimming took off 5 bases at V and 5 bases at J, with 18 bases between the two ends. Per germline, CDR1 SGHVS and CDR2 FNYEAQ. The CDR3 region is CASSNAQGGWNEKLFF. The CDR3 DNA follows: TGTGCCAGCAGCAACGCCCAGGGAGGCTGGAATGAAAAACTGTTTTTT.

This clone was recorded once. The V gene is TRBV10-2, the J gene TRBJ2-3; D is unclear. V lost 8 bases, J lost 2 bases, and 8 bases lay in between. The CDR3 contains 12 residues. Germline assignment: CDR1 WSHSY and CDR2 SAAADI. CDR3 sequence: CASSELTDTQYF. As DNA, the CDR3 is TGCGCCAGCTCCGAACTCACAGATACGCAGTATTTT.

To note about this clone: At the DNA level, this CDR3 is encoded by other sequences in the same sample as well. The DNA of the CDR3 is TGCGCCAGCAGCCAAGGGGAGGGAAGATACGAGCAGTACTTC. It codes for CASSQGEGRYEQYF. V gene TRBV4-3 combines with J gene TRBJ2-7, with TRBD2 matching over 7 bases. The CDR3 extends over 14 amino acids. Germline values: CDR1 LGHNA, CDR2 YSLEER. After removal of 1 base from V and 4 bases from J, the junction contained 4 bases not matched to a gene.

The J gene is TRBJ1-2, the V gene TRBV28; D unresolved. The CDR3 runs to 12 residues. CDR1 MDHEN and CDR2 SYDVKM come from the germline V gene. Trimming left V 6 bases short and J 8 bases short, with 13 bases between. The CDR3 sequence: CASSREGRGYTF. The CDR3 bases are TGTGCCAGCAGCCGGGAGGGAAGGGGCTACACCTTC.

The chain employs TRBV12-5 and TRBJ1-2; 9 positions agree with TRBD1. V trimming: 3 bases; J trimming: 5 bases; junction bases outside the gene matches: 10. Germline assignment: CDR1 LGHNT and CDR2 FRNRAP. The length of the CDR3 is 16 residues. For the CDR3, the DNA is TGTGCTAGTGGTTTAGGGGGGGGGACAGGGATATATGGCTACACCTTC. This gives the protein CASGLGGGTGIYGYTF.

V is TRBV5-4 and J is TRBJ2-5, with D perhaps TRBD2 (6 bases). V lost 4 bases, J lost 4 bases, and 17 bases lay in between. The CDR3 has 15 residues. Germline loops: CDR1 SGHNT, CDR2 YYREEE (reference sequence). In DNA form, the CDR3 reads TGTGCCAGCAGCCTCCGACTAGTGGGTGGAGAGACCCAGTACTTC. Its protein is CASSLRLVGGETQYF. The variable domain in full, with the rest retrieved from reference TRBV5-4 and TRBJ2-5, is ETGVTQSPTHLIKTRGQQVTLRCSSQSGHNTVSWYQQALGQGPQFIFQYYREEENGRGNFPPRFSGLQFPNYSSELNVNALELDDSALYLCASSLRLVGGETQYFGPGTRLLVL.

The V call is TRBV7-2, the J call TRBJ1-5; maybe TRBD1 (6 bases). The CDR3 loop spans 15 amino acids. The germline V gene has CDR1 SGHTA and CDR2 FQGNSA. With 0 bases removed from V and 9 bases from J, the gap between germline ends came to 15 bases. The CDR3 DNA sequence: TGTGCCAGCAGCTTAGCGGCGGACAGTTCGTGGCCCCAGCATTTT. Amino acids: CASSLAADSSWPQHF. Combining the CDR3 with reference TRBV7-2 and TRBJ1-5 gives the whole variable domain GAGVSQSPSNKVTEKGKDVELRCDPISGHTALYWYRQSLGQGLEFLIYFQGNSAPDKSGLPSDRFSAERTGGSVSTLTIQRTQQEDSAVYLCASSLAADSSWPQHFGDGTRLSIL.

The chain combines TRBV27 with TRBJ2-1; unclear D gene. Trimming stripped 4 bases from V and 6 bases from J, with 10 bases between. The length of the CDR3 is 13 residues. CDR1 is MNHEY, CDR2 SMNVEV, per germline (reference sequence). CDR3 sequence reads: CASSSTPINEQFF. CDR3 DNA: TGTGCCAGCAGTTCGACACCTATCAATGAGCAGTTCTTC.

This chain connects TRBV5-6 to TRBJ1-1, with D possibly being TRBD1 (6 bases). This CDR3 is built from 13 residues. Trimming removed 2 bases at V and 4 bases at J, with 9 bases between. Per the germline V gene, CDR1 is SGHDT and CDR2 is YYEEEE. DNA for the CDR3: TGTGCCAGCAGCTTTTCCAGGGGCACTGAAGCTTTCTTT. Protein sequence: CASSFSRGTEAFF.

CDR3 protein: CASSPGGGEAFF. CDR3 coding DNA: TGTGCCAGCAGTCCCGGTGGTGGTGAAGCTTTCTTT. The chain links TRBV12-3 or TRBV12-4 to TRBJ1-1, with D hard to call. The V and J ends lost 5 bases and 7 bases respectively, with 11 bases between them. CDR3 length equals 12 residues.

The chain combines TRBV19 with TRBJ2-7; D perhaps matches TRBD1 (6 bases). The V gene lost 4 bases and the J gene lost 2 bases, with 12 bases spanning the gap. CDR1 and CDR2 (germline): LNHDA, SQIVND (reference sequence). CDR3 length: 14 amino acids. CDR3 nucleotides: TGTGCCAGTAGTAGCAGGGGCGCAACCTACGAGCAGTACTTC. Its protein is CASSSRGATYEQYF.

The chain combines TRBV9 with TRBJ1-2, with 8 bases matching TRBD1. The CDR3 covers 14 residues. Germline V gene data show CDR1 as SGDLS and CDR2 as YYNGEE. The J segment lost 6 bases and the V segment lost 0 bases, leaving 4 bases of the junction unmatched. CDR3 sequence: CASSVADRENGYTF. In DNA, the CDR3 is TGTGCCAGCAGCGTAGCGGACAGGGAGAATGGCTACACCTTC.

In this sample, this clone turned up once. The gene calls are TRBV2 and TRBJ1-1, with 7 nucleotides matching TRBD1. CDR3 length: 14 amino acids. With V trimmed by 6 bases and J by 2 bases, 6 bases remained unmatched. Germline V CDR1 and CDR2: SNHLY, FYNNEI. In DNA form, the CDR3 reads TGTGCCAGCAGACCGACAGGGTTTAACACTGAAGCTTTCTTT. This encodes CASRPTGFNTEAFF.

The chain employs TRBV10-3 and TRBJ2-5, with D perhaps TRBD1 (6 bases). Germline V CDR1 and CDR2: ENHRY, SYGVKD. The CDR3 is 13 residues long. V was shortened by 6 bases and J by 3 bases, with 11 bases between the two germline ends. The CDR3 DNA reads as TGTGCCATCAGCGGGACACTGGAAGAGACCCAGTACTTC. Encoded protein: CAISGTLEETQYF.

The chain is built from TRBV19 and TRBJ1-1; no firm D call. V lost 10 bases, J lost 8 bases, and 14 bases lay in between. The CDR3 length is 11 residues. Germline lookup yields CDR1 LNHDA and CDR2 SQIVND (reference sequence). The CDR3 DNA reads as TGTGCCACCCAGATTTGGGAGGAAGCTTTCTTT. Its translation: CATQIWEEAFF.

The chain joins TRBV9 to TRBJ2-6; the D is unclear. CDR3 size: 16 residues. From germline, CDR1 is SGDLS and CDR2 YYNGEE. V was trimmed by 4 bases and J by 1 base, leaving 12 bases between them. This chain's CDR3 is CASSFGLGSGANVLTF. The CDR3 DNA sequence: TGTGCCAGCAGCTTCGGTCTCGGTTCTGGGGCCAACGTCCTGACTTTC.

The gene calls are TRBV4-1 and TRBJ2-7; the match to TRBD2 covers 16 bases. This CDR3 spans 16 amino acids. Germline CDR1 is MGHRA and CDR2 is YSYEKL. The V segment lost 1 base and the J segment 6 bases; nucleotides outside the gene matches: 3. CDR3 DNA: TGCGCCAGCAGCCAAGGGGGGACTAGCGGGAGGGGCGAGCAGTACTTC. It specifies CASSQGGTSGRGEQYF.

J is TRBJ2-3 and V is TRBV9, with 7 bases identical to TRBD2. V lost 4 bases to trimming and J lost 6 bases; unmatched junction nucleotides: 11. CDR3 size: 15 residues. CDR1 SGDLS and CDR2 YYNGEE come from the germline V gene. This chain's CDR3 is CASSPSASGADTQYF. As DNA, the CDR3 is TGTGCCAGCAGCCCGTCAGCCAGCGGGGCTGATACGCAGTATTTT.

The chain combines TRBV10-2 with TRBJ2-3, with TRBD2 matching 14 bases. The CDR3 loop spans 17 amino acids. Looked up from germline, CDR1 is WSHSY and CDR2 is SAAADI. Trimming cost V 6 bases and J 5 bases; bases outside gene matches: 10. The CDR3 spells CASSPQLGLAGGDTQYF. Here the CDR3 DNA reads TGCGCCAGCAGCCCTCAACTCGGACTAGCGGGAGGAGATACGCAGTATTTT.